The 27 T cell receptor beta chains given below trace back to one sample, sequenced in a study of graft-versus-host responses after intestinal transplantation (dated by TCRdb to 2020 to 2022). The antigens for these receptors are not known. Receptor libraries were prepared by the immunoSEQ multiplex PCR assay. In TCRdb, the immuneACCESS table is reduced to in-frame sequences with V and J assigned. These tables do not hold every clone; where another copy was compared, an unresolved V gene accounts for under half, and the others remain unexplained. Here the sample has 99,000 or so clones; about 90% occur a single time. The top ten clonotypes cover about 0.9% of the sample. The sample's time point, from its label and the paper: cells obtained before transplantation from donor or recipient. The sample was unstimulated CD4+ T cells sorted from spleen or lymph node cells, taken before intestinal transplant. These receptors were obtained from a human donor who received an intestinal transplant.

This chain uses TRBV28 with TRBJ2-5; D unclear. Trimming took off 6 bases at V and 3 bases at J, with 5 bases between the two ends. CDR3 length: 11 amino acids. CDR1 is MDHEN and CDR2 is SYDVKM in the germline V gene. CDR3 DNA sequence: TGTGCCAGCAGGGTCGAAGAGACCCAGTACTTC. This translates into CASRVEETQYF.

The chain is built from TRBV29-1 and TRBJ1-2; a possible D gene is TRBD1 (6 bases). V was clipped by 6 bases and J by 2 bases, with 19 bases between them. The V gene's germline CDR1 is SQVTM and CDR2 ANQGSEA. CDR3 length equals 15 residues. In DNA, the CDR3 is TGCAGCGTAGTCCTAGGTCGGACAGCAAACTATGGCTACACCTTC. As protein: CSVVLGRTANYGYTF.

V usage is TRBV6-6 and J usage is TRBJ1-2; D is ambiguous. V dropped 5 bases and J dropped 2 bases, with 9 bases sitting between them. The CDR3 is 13 residues long. Germline CDR1 and CDR2: MNHNY and SVGAGI (reference sequence). CDR3 coding DNA: TGTGCCAGCAGTGGTGATGGGAACTATGGCTACACCTTC. This gives the protein CASSGDGNYGYTF.

This clone has only a few counts. The chain carries TRBV11-3 and TRBJ1-4, with no clear D. The CDR3 runs 18 residues. Germline CDR1 reads SGHNT; CDR2 reads YENEEA. V was shortened by 1 base and J by 5 bases, with 20 bases between the two germline ends. The CDR3 bases are TGTGCCAGCAGCTTAGTAAGAGTAGACCGGGCCTCGAATGAAAAACTGTTTTTT. Translated: CASSLVRVDRASNEKLFF.

J is TRBJ1-1 and V is TRBV7-6, with a possible D match to TRBD1 (5 bases). The CDR3 contains 12 residues. Trimming cost V 5 bases and J 7 bases, with 11 bases left between them. The germline V gene has CDR1 SGHVS and CDR2 FNYEAQ. The DNA of the CDR3 is TGTGCCAGCAGCATCGGGGCTAATGAAGCTTTCTTT. Translated: CASSIGANEAFF.

The chain uses TRBV15 and TRBJ1-5, with a possible D match to TRBD1 (5 bases). The germline gives CDR1 LNHNV, CDR2 YYDKDF (reference sequence). The CDR3 length is 16 residues. V lost 4 bases to trimming and J lost 3 bases, with 16 bases between them. The CDR3 here is CATSTRDRGFNQPQHF. Written as DNA, the CDR3 is TGTGCCACCAGCACCCGGGACCGAGGATTCAATCAGCCCCAGCATTTT.

The chain uses TRBV10-3 and TRBJ1-1, with TRBD1 matching 10 bases. The length of the CDR3 is 15 residues. V dropped 6 bases and J dropped 4; count of bases not matched to a gene: 8. Per the germline V gene, CDR1 is ENHRY and CDR2 is SYGVKD. CDR3 residues: CAISRQGAMGTEAFF. The CDR3 coding sequence is TGTGCCATCAGCCGACAGGGGGCAATGGGCACTGAAGCTTTCTTT.

The V call is TRBV12-2, the J call TRBJ1-1. TRBV12-2 is designated a pseudogene. The CDR3 extends over 16 amino acids. The CDR3 DNA follows: TGTGCAAGTCGCTTACCGGGGGTAGGGAAGAACACTGAAGCTTTCTTT. Amino acid sequence: CASRLPGVGKNTEAFF.

The chain employs TRBV6-6 and TRBJ2-3; the D gene is possibly TRBD2 (7 bases). Between the trimmed V and J ends, which lost 7 bases and 6 bases, there was a span of 23 bases. Germline CDR1 MNHNY, CDR2 SVGAGI (reference sequence). The CDR3 is made up of 16 amino acids. This chain's CDR3 is CASTLNRGGATDTQYF. The CDR3, as DNA: TGTGCCAGCACTTTAAACAGAGGGGGGGCAACCGATACGCAGTATTTT.

The CDR3 sequence: CASSEVATNEKLFF. The DNA for the CDR3 is TGTGCCAGCAGTGAAGTTGCAACTAATGAAAAACTGTTTTTT. The J gene is TRBJ1-4, the V gene TRBV6-1; D is unclear. CDR1 MNHNS and CDR2 SASEGT come from the germline V gene. The V and J ends lost 1 base and 0 bases respectively, with 3 bases between them. The CDR3 covers 14 residues.

This clone came up a few times. The rearrangement joins TRBV5-4 to TRBJ1-2; perhaps TRBD1 as D (5 bases). The CDR3 covers 13 residues. Trimming stripped 0 bases from V and 2 bases from J, with 5 bases between. Germline V lookup: CDR1 SGHNT, CDR2 YYREEE (reference sequence). CDR3 loop: CASSLGTNYGYTF. DNA of the CDR3: TGTGCCAGCAGCTTGGGGACAAACTATGGCTACACCTTC.

This clone was observed a few times. The CDR3 DNA reads as TGTGCCAGCAGCTTAACGGACGAGCAGTACTTC. Encoded protein: CASSLTDEQYF. V is TRBV11-2 and J is TRBJ2-7; D gene unclear. The germline V gene encodes CDR1 SGHAT and CDR2 FQNNGV. Deletions cut 2 bases from V and 5 bases from J, with 4 bases between. The CDR3 consists of 11 residues.

The chain has TRBV7-9 and TRBJ1-2, with a tentative D call TRBD1 (6 bases). Per germline, CDR1 SEHNR and CDR2 FQNEAQ (reference sequence). The CDR3 consists of 16 residues. Deletions cut 5 bases from V and 3 bases from J, with 19 bases between. The CDR3 here is CASSPGGGRWDYGYTF. The CDR3 DNA reads TGTGCCAGCAGCCCGGGGGGGGGCAGATGGGACTATGGCTACACCTTC.

This clone was seen only a few times. V is TRBV12-1 and J is TRBJ2-5. The DNA end is more similar to TRBJ2-7, so the J call may be wrong. TRBV12-1 is classified as a pseudogene. The CDR3 runs to 12 residues. CDR3 amino acids: CASSFDTYEQYF. The CDR3 nucleotides are TGTGCCAGCAGCTTTGACACCTACGAGCAGTACTTC.

The chain links TRBV7-3 to TRBJ1-1; D is possibly TRBD1 (5 bases). Germline CDR1 SGHTA, CDR2 FQGTGA. There are 15 residues in the CDR3. Trimming left V 0 bases short and J 1 base short, with 9 bases between. In nucleotides, the CDR3 is TGTGCCAGCAGCTTAACCCCCGGACAGAACACTGAAGCTTTCTTT. As protein: CASSLTPGQNTEAFF.

V gene TRBV6-5 combines with J gene TRBJ1-4; tentatively, D is TRBD1 (5 bases). Germline-derived CDR1 and CDR2 are MNHEY and SVGAGI. Trimming took off 2 bases at V and 5 bases at J, with 15 bases between the two ends. The CDR3 has 16 amino acids. The CDR3 sequence is CASSYAPAGRNEKLFF. CDR3 nucleotides: TGTGCCAGCAGTTACGCCCCAGCGGGACGGAATGAAAAACTGTTTTTT.

The chain recombines TRBV5-1 with TRBJ2-3; 9 bases fit TRBD1. The CDR3 length is 14 residues. The germline V gene encodes CDR1 SGHRS and CDR2 YFSETQ. Trimming at V came to 4 bases and at J to 4 bases, leaving 4 bases not matched to a gene. CDR3 sequence reads: CASSLRQGADTQYF. CDR3 coding DNA: TGCGCCAGCAGCCTCCGACAGGGGGCAGATACGCAGTATTTT.

The rearrangement joins TRBV6-1 to TRBJ2-1; 8 nucleotides agree with TRBD2. J gave up 3 bases and V 5 bases, and 3 bases lay outside the gene matches. Germline assignment: CDR1 MNHNS and CDR2 SASEGT. The CDR3 consists of 14 residues. CDR3 sequence (DNA): TGTGCCAGCAGTCCAGGGACTAGCTACAATGAGCAGTTCTTC. This gives the protein CASSPGTSYNEQFF.

The chain uses TRBV6-5 and TRBJ2-5; the D gene could be TRBD1 or TRBD2 (5 bases each). Germline lookup yields CDR1 MNHEY and CDR2 SVGAGI. V was pared by 0 bases and J by 5 bases, with 10 bases between. There are 14 residues in the CDR3. CDR3 in DNA: TGTGCCAGCAGTTACTCAGAGGGGCGGGAGACCCAGTACTTC. Translating it yields CASSYSEGRETQYF.

The chain is built from TRBV6-5 and TRBJ2-7; D gene ambiguous. CDR3 length: 11 amino acids. In germline, CDR1 is MNHEY, CDR2 SVGAGI. The germline V and J ends were trimmed by 8 bases and 3 bases, with 8 bases remaining between them. CDR3 bases: TGTGCCAGCGGTACAGTCTACGAGCAGTACTTC. Amino acid sequence: CASGTVYEQYF.

In DNA, the CDR3 is TGCGCCAGCAGCTTGGATGGGAGGGCCCCCTACGAGCAGTACTTC. Translating it yields CASSLDGRAPYEQYF. This chain connects TRBV5-1 to TRBJ2-7, with 7 bases lining up with TRBD2. This CDR3 has 15 amino acids. The ends lost 0 bases at V and 2 bases at J; junction bases unmatched: 5. The germline CDR1 and CDR2 sequences are SGHRS and YFSETQ.

The J gene is TRBJ1-3, the V gene TRBV12-5; D call uncertain. Germline lookup yields CDR1 LGHNT and CDR2 FRNRAP. CDR3 length: 15 residues. Trimming left V 4 bases short and J 4 bases short, with 14 bases between. CDR3 DNA: TGTGCTAGTGGTTCTTCCAGAAACGCGGGAAACACCATATATTTT. Translated: CASGSSRNAGNTIYF.

The chain employs TRBV7-9 and TRBJ2-3; D unresolved. Trimming cost V 5 bases and J 3 bases, with 18 bases left between them. CDR3 length equals 16 residues. Germline V gives CDR1 SEHNR, CDR2 FQNEAQ (reference sequence). CDR3: CASSPRGSRWTDTQYF. CDR3 nucleotide sequence: TGTGCCAGCAGCCCGAGAGGTAGTCGGTGGACAGATACGCAGTATTTT.

The V and J genes are TRBV4-1 and TRBJ1-1, with 10 bases aligning to TRBD1. The germline gives CDR1 MGHRA, CDR2 YSYEKL. The J segment lost 0 bases and the V segment lost 0 bases, leaving 7 bases of the junction unmatched. The CDR3 has 18 amino acids. CDR3 protein: CASSQELGQGQMNTEAFF. In DNA, the CDR3 is TGCGCCAGCAGCCAAGAGTTGGGACAGGGGCAAATGAACACTGAAGCTTTCTTT.

This chain joins TRBV7-9 and TRBJ2-3, with D perhaps TRBD2 (5 bases). Between the trimmed V and J ends, which lost 3 bases and 3 bases, there was a span of 10 bases. The CDR3 consists of 14 residues. Germline assignment: CDR1 SEHNR and CDR2 FQNEAQ (reference sequence). This CDR3 reads CASSLGVGTDTQYF. The CDR3 DNA sequence: TGTGCCAGCAGCTTGGGAGTTGGGACAGATACGCAGTATTTT. The full variable domain, in which reference TRBV7-9 and TRBJ2-3 provide the parts outside the CDR3, is DTGVSQNPRHKITKRGQNVTFRCDPISEHNRLYWYRQTLGQGPEFLTYFQNEAQLEKSRLLSDRFSAERPKGSFSTLEIQRTEQGDSAMYLCASSLGVGTDTQYFGPGTRLTVL.

The CDR3 bases are TGTGCCAGCAGCCAAGTTCCCAGGGGGAACACTGAAGCTTTCTTT. As protein: CASSQVPRGNTEAFF. The chain recombines TRBV4-2 with TRBJ1-1, with D perhaps matching TRBD1 (6 bases). V lost 1 base and J lost 1, with 10 bases in between. The germline gives CDR1 LGHNA, CDR2 YNFKEQ. The CDR3 is 15 amino acids.

This clone has just a few counts. The chain joins TRBV28 to TRBJ1-5; D uncertain. Germline V gives CDR1 MDHEN, CDR2 SYDVKM. V gave up 2 bases and J gave up 0 bases, with 5 bases separating them. This CDR3 has 14 residues. The DNA for the CDR3 is TGTGCCAGCAGTTTACCGCCTAGCAATCAGCCCCAGCATTTT. Translation gives CASSLPPSNQPQHF.